This TCR beta chain was obtained from a study of cytomegalovirus exposure and HLA in healthy donors. Overall study: Ancestry clustering placed around four fifths of 350 to 500 genotyped donors in the Caucasian-associated cluster. Overall study findings and caveats: A few chains linked to CMV were shown in vitro to be specific for CMV antigens. In an earlier analysis, most TCR beta V segments were productive about 87% or about 30% of the time. Associated with HLA alleles at 0.05 false discovery rate in a later analysis were 17,000 or so TCR beta sequences.

Amplification used 60 Vbeta primers and 13 Jbeta primers. TCRdb keeps only in-frame clones here, not all; method: immunoSEQ multiplex PCR. The sample holds about 270,000 clones, 86% seen once. This clone was seen only once. Its antigen is undetermined. Specimen: PBMCs. The sequence came from a man aged 40-50 years in good health and CMV-seropositive.

The CDR3 here is CASSAHSGSNTGELFF. DNA of the CDR3: TGTGCCAGCAGCGCCCATAGCGGTTCGAACACCGGGGAGCTGTTTTTT. V gene TRBV5-4 combines with J gene TRBJ2-2; TRBD2 might be the D (6 bases). V lost 4 bases, J lost 0 bases, and 13 bases lay in between. This CDR3 spans 16 amino acids. Germline CDR1 and CDR2: SGHNT and YYREEE (reference sequence).